This T cell receptor (beta chain) was profiled in a study of PD-1 blockade in mismatch repair-deficient tumors. The CDR3 length is 14 residues, termini included. Germline CDR1 reads MNHNS; CDR2 reads SASEGT. This clone was detected only once. Given the absence of the conserved phenylalanine or tryptophan at the CDR3 end, a read error is likely. The DNA is omitted, as the CDR3 cannot be located on it reliably, and the CDR3 follows TCRdb's listing. TCRdb keeps only in-frame clones here, not all; method: immunoSEQ multiplex PCR. The sample holds tens of thousands of clones, 81% seen once. This clonotype was sampled from an adult with mismatch repair-deficient cancer. The source material was peripheral blood, sampled 12 weeks after starting pembrolizumab. V and J are TRBV6-1 and TRBJ2-7; TRBD1, as called in the table, went unchecked against the DNA. The CDR3 here is CASSDLYGGGFGDL.